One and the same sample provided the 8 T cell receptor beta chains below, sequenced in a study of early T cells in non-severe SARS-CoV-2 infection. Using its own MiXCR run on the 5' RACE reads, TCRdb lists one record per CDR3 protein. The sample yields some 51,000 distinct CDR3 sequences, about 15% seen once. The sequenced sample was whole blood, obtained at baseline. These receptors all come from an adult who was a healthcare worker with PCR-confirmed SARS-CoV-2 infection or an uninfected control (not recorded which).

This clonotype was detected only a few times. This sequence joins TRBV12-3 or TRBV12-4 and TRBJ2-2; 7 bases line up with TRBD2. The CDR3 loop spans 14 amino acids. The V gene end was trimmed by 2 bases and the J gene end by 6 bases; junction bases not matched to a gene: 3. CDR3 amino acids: CASSLREEPGELFF. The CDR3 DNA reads TGTGCCAGCAGTTTACGGGAGGAACCCGGGGAGCTGTTTTTT.

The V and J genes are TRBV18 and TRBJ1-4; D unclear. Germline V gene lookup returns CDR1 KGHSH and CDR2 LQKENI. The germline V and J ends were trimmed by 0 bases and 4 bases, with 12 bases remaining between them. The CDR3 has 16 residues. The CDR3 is CASSPPMSRNNEKLFF. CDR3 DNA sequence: TGTGCCAGCTCACCACCCATGAGCAGAAATAATGAAAAACTGTTTTTT.

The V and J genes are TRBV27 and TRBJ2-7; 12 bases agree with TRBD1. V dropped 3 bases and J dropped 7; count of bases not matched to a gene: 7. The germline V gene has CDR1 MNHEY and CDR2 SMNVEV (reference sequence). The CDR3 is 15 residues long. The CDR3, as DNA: TGTGCCAGCAGTTTGAGGGGGACAGGGGGCAGAGAGCAGTACTTC. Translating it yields CASSLRGTGGREQYF.

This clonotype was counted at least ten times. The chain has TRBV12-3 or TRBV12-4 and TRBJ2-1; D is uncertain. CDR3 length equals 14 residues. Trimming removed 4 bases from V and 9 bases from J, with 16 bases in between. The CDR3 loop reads CASSSRTDFTEQFF. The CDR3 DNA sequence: TGTGCCAGCAGTTCCCGGACCGATTTCACTGAGCAGTTCTTC.

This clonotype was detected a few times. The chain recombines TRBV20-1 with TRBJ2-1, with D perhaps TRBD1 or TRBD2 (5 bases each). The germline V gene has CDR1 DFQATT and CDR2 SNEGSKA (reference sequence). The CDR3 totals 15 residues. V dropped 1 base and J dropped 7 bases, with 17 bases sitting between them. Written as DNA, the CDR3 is TGCAGTGCTAGAGGGCGGGTAAGGGGTCTTAATGAGCAGTTCTTC. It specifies CSARGRVRGLNEQFF.

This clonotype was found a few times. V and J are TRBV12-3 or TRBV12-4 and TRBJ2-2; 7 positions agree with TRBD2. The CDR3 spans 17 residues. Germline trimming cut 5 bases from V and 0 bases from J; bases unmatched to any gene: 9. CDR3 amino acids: CASSPQGGSPNTGELFF. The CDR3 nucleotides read TGTGCCAGCAGTCCCCAGGGCGGGAGCCCGAACACCGGGGAGCTGTTTTTT.

CDR3 loop: CASSRTSGPIGELFF. The CDR3 DNA is TGTGCCAGCAGTCGGACTAGCGGCCCCATCGGGGAGCTGTTTTTT. J is TRBJ2-2 and V is TRBV28; 10 nucleotides match TRBD2. The CDR3 spans 15 residues. After removal of 5 bases from V and 7 bases from J, the junction contained 7 bases not matched to a gene. From germline, CDR1 is MDHEN and CDR2 SYDVKM.

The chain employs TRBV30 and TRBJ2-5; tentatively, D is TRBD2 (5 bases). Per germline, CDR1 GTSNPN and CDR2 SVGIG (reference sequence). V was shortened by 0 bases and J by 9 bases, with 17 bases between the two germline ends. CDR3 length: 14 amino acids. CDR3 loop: CAWSVGLAVSAQYF. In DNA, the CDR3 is TGTGCCTGGAGTGTAGGGCTAGCAGTGTCGGCCCAGTACTTC.